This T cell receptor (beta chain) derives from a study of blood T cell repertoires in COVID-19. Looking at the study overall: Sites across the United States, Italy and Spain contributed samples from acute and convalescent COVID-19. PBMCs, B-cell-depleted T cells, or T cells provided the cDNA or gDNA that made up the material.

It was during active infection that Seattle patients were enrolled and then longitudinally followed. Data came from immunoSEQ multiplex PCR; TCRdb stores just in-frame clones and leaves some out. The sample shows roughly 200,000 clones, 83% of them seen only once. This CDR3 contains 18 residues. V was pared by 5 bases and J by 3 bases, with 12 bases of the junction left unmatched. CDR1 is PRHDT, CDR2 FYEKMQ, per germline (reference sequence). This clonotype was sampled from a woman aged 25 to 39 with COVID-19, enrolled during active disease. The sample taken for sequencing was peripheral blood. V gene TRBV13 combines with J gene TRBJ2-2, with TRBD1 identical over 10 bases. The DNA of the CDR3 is TGTGCCAGCAGCGACCGTTCCGGGACAGGGGTAGACACCGGGGAGCTGTTTTTT. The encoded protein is CASSDRSGTGVDTGELFF.